This T cell receptor beta chain emerged from a study of T cells in Graves' hyperthyroidism and ophthalmopathy. General observations from the study: By a 13 V-J model, ophthalmopathy was set apart from stable hyperthyroidism. Blood shared most expanded thyroid clonotypes above 0.001.

This clonotype was seen ten or more times. What it binds is not known. This CDR3 spans 15 amino acids. V lost 0 bases and J 5 bases, leaving 14 bases between the germline ends. CDR1 and CDR2 (germline): SGHKS, YYEKEE (reference sequence). Regions amplified from RNA transcripts were the TCR beta CDR3 regions. First-round RT-PCR with HTBI primers amplified the TCR CDR3 region. TCRdb itself ran the multiplex PCR reads through MiXCR, one entry per CDR3 protein. The table shows about 300,000 distinct CDR3 sequences, with approximately 19% occurring only once. Thyroid ultrasound and orbital computed tomography, with clinical symptoms and serum thyroxine and TRAb, informed diagnoses. The authors obtained PBMCs from about 9 ml of fresh peripheral blood.

This receptor was obtained from a man aged 45-60 years with Graves' ophthalmopathy. The chain recombines TRBV5-5 with TRBJ1-1, with D perhaps matching TRBD1 (6 bases). Material for sequencing was blood. CDR3 DNA sequence: TGTGCCAGCAGCTTGGCTGGGGGGGCTTTGACTGAAGCTTTCTTT. It yields the protein CASSLAGGALTEAFF.